The 15 T cell receptor beta chains below all came from one sample that was sequenced in a study of CD8 T cells in ankylosing spondylitis. Each CDR3 protein is one row after TCRdb ran MiXCR on the 5' RACE reads. The sample has approximately 250,000 distinct CDR3 sequences; under 8.5% are singletons. The sequenced sample was blood, either unsorted or a sorted T cell fraction (not recorded which). The receptors were gathered from a female donor with ankylosing spondylitis or in good health (not recorded which).

This clonotype occurred many times. This chain joins TRBV6-2 or TRBV6-3 and TRBJ1-1; D remains unclear. Germline loops: CDR1 MNHEY, CDR2 SVGEGT. This CDR3 has 11 residues. V lost 2 bases and J lost 4, with 2 bases in between. CDR3 sequence reads: CASSYTTEAFF. In nucleotides, the CDR3 is TGTGCCAGCAGTTACACCACTGAAGCTTTCTTT.

This clonotype has ten or more counts. Relative to the germline gene, one junction end is altered; a read error may explain this. The V and J genes are TRBV6-5 and TRBJ2-7; TRBD1 might be the D (5 bases). The germline CDR1 and CDR2 sequences are MNHEY and SVGAGI. The CDR3 totals 14 residues. CDR3 sequence: CASSYSGRYYEQYF. Written as DNA, the CDR3 is TGTGCCAGCAGTTACTCGGGGCGGTACTACGAGCAGTATTTC.

This clonotype was observed many times. The chain recombines TRBV6-2 or TRBV6-3 with TRBJ2-1, with a possible D match to TRBD1 (6 bases). This CDR3 has 12 amino acids. Germline V gene sequence: CDR1 MNHEY, CDR2 SVGEGT. The germline V and J ends were trimmed by 4 bases and 8 bases, with 9 bases remaining between them. In DNA form, the CDR3 reads TGTGCCAGCAGTTCGACAGGATATGAGCAGTTCTTC. Its protein product is CASSSTGYEQFF.

This clonotype was observed at least ten times. The V call is TRBV25-1, the J call TRBJ2-1; D gene unclear. This CDR3 spans 16 amino acids. The germline V and J ends were trimmed by 2 bases and 0 bases, with 11 bases remaining between them. Germline V gene sequence: CDR1 MGHDK, CDR2 SYGVNS. CDR3 DNA sequence: TGTGCCAGCAGTGAAAGGAGCATTACCTCCTACAATGAGCAGTTCTTC. The encoded protein is CASSERSITSYNEQFF.

The CDR3, as DNA: TGTGCCAGCAGCTTGCCCAGGGGGAACAATGAGCAGTTCTTC. It specifies CASSLPRGNNEQFF. This chain connects TRBV7-9 to TRBJ2-1; TRBD1 aligns across 7 bases. This CDR3 is 14 amino acids long. Per the germline V gene, CDR1 is SEHNR and CDR2 is FQNEAQ (reference sequence). With 3 bases clipped from V and 5 bases from J, the junction kept 4 bases outside the gene matches.

A word on this clonotype: One junction end does not reproduce the germline sequence, and a read error may be involved. The chain combines TRBV9 with TRBJ1-2; 7 nucleotides match TRBD1. CDR1 and CDR2 (germline): SGDLS, YYNGEE. CDR3 size: 15 residues. CDR3 sequence reads: CTSSHGQAINYGYTF. CDR3 in DNA: TGTACCAGCAGCCACGGACAGGCGATTAACTATGGCTACACCTTC. The full variable domain, in which reference TRBV9 and TRBJ1-2 provide the parts outside the CDR3, is DSGVTQTPKHLITATGQRVTLRCSPRSGDLSVYWYQQSLDQGLQFLIQYYNGEERAKGNILERFSAQQFPDLHSELNLSSLELGDSALYFCTSSHGQAINYGYTFGSGTRLTVV.

The genes are TRBV30 and TRBJ2-1; 13 bases line up with TRBD2. This CDR3 spans 16 amino acids. With 3 bases clipped from V and 0 bases from J, the junction kept 2 bases outside the gene matches. Germline V gene lookup returns CDR1 GTSNPN and CDR2 SVGIG (reference sequence). The CDR3 DNA reads as TGTGCCTGGAGCGGACTAGCGGGGGCCTCCTACAATGAGCAGTTCTTC. Its protein is CAWSGLAGASYNEQFF.

This clonotype was recorded many times. J is TRBJ2-3 and V is TRBV12-3 or TRBV12-4; TRBD2 matches 7 bases. This CDR3 comprises 14 residues. V lost 6 bases to trimming and J lost 2 bases; unmatched junction nucleotides: 5. The DNA for the CDR3 is TGTGCCAGCAGATCAACTAGCGCCACAGATACGCAGTATTTT. Protein sequence: CASRSTSATDTQYF.

This clonotype was seen more than once but under ten times. The chain recombines TRBV5-1 with TRBJ2-7, with 9 bases matching TRBD1. Germline lookup yields CDR1 SGHRS and CDR2 YFSETQ. The CDR3 totals 14 residues. Trimming took 2 bases from V and 6 from J; bases not matched to a gene: 6. The CDR3 here is CASSLSGQGFEQYF. The CDR3, as DNA: TGCGCCAGCAGCTTATCGGGACAGGGATTCGAGCAGTACTTC.

This clonotype was counted at least ten times. The chain uses TRBV2 and TRBJ2-1; 8 bases line up with TRBD2. Trimming took 5 bases from V and 10 from J; bases not matched to a gene: 13. The V gene's germline CDR1 is SNHLY and CDR2 FYNNEI. The CDR3 has 15 amino acids. Written as DNA, the CDR3 is TGTGCCAGCAGTCGGATCACTAGCGGACTCTTGGAGCAGTTCTTC. Protein sequence: CASSRITSGLLEQFF.

V gene TRBV7-2 combines with J gene TRBJ1-2; D not resolved. The CDR3 runs 11 residues. The ends were cut back, 5 bases at V and 11 bases at J, with 12 bases in the middle. From germline, CDR1 is SGHTA and CDR2 FQGNSA. CDR3 protein: CASSPRVRYTF. DNA of the CDR3: TGTGCCAGCAGCCCCCGGGTCCGGTACACCTTC.

This clonotype showed up many times. The rearrangement uses TRBV5-1 and TRBJ2-1; a possible D gene is TRBD2 (5 bases). Per germline, CDR1 SGHRS and CDR2 YFSETQ. The CDR3 consists of 15 residues. V was cut by 1 base and J by 10 bases, with 18 bases left in between. This CDR3 reads CASSLSASPAGEQFF. CDR3 coding DNA: TGCGCCAGCAGCTTGTCGGCTAGCCCCGCCGGGGAGCAGTTCTTC.

This clonotype has ten or more counts. The V call is TRBV29-1, the J call TRBJ1-4, with TRBD1 as a possible D gene (5 bases). This CDR3 region has 13 residues. V lost 7 bases, J lost 7 bases, and 16 bases lay in between. The germline V gene encodes CDR1 SQVTM and CDR2 ANQGSEA. The CDR3 nucleotides are TGCAGCGCCCACGCTGGGGGTGGTGAAAAACTGTTTTTT. Amino acid sequence: CSAHAGGGEKLFF.

This clonotype was seen repeatedly, ten times or more. The V and J genes are TRBV7-9 and TRBJ2-6; the D is unclear. Germline V gene data show CDR1 as SEHNR and CDR2 as FQNEAQ (reference sequence). Deletions cut 4 bases from V and 4 bases from J, with 8 bases between. This CDR3 region has 14 residues. CDR3 bases: TGTGCCAGCAGCTCAGGTCACGGGGCCAACGTCCTGACTTTC. Its translation: CASSSGHGANVLTF.

This clonotype was counted at least ten times. The chain carries TRBV7-3 and TRBJ2-3, with 8 bases aligning to TRBD2. Trimming took 4 bases from V and 6 from J; bases not matched to a gene: 9. This CDR3 is built from 15 residues. Germline loops: CDR1 SGHTA, CDR2 FQGTGA. The CDR3: CASSSTSGPGDTQYF. The CDR3 nucleotides read TGTGCCAGCAGCTCTACTAGCGGCCCGGGTGATACGCAGTATTTT.